This entry concerns a single T cell receptor beta chain. Antigen specificity is unknown. This entry comes from a study of T cells in tumors after PD-1 blockade. As for the study in general: Peripheral blood samples averaged 36,536 unique clonotypes and 113,528 templates. Findings and caveats of the study: Some novel exhausted tumor clones appeared in pre-treatment blood, suggesting peripheral recruitment.

Deletions cut 3 bases from V and 1 base from J, with 9 bases between. The V gene's germline CDR1 is LGHDT and CDR2 YNNKEL (reference sequence). This CDR3 has 14 residues. Data came from immunoSEQ multiplex PCR; TCRdb stores just in-frame clones and leaves some out. The table lists tens of thousands of clones, around 80% of them singletons. This sequence joins TRBV3-1 (or the pseudogene TRBV3-2) and TRBJ1-2; D not certain. The sequence was obtained from a human donor with basal cell carcinoma. Sample: PBMCs, taken before anti-PD-1 treatment. CDR3 protein: CASSHSRSNYGYTF. As DNA, the CDR3 is TGTGCCAGCAGCCACTCAAGGAGTAACTATGGCTACACCTTC.